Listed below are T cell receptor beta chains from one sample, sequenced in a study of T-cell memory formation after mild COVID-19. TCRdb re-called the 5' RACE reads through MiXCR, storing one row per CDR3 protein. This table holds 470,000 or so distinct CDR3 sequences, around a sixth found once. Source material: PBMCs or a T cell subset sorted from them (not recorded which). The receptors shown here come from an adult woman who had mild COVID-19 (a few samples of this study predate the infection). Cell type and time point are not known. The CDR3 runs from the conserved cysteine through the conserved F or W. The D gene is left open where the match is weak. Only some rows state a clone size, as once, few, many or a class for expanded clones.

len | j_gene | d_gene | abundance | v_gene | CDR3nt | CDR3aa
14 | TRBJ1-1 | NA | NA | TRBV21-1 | TGTGCCAGCAGCAAAGCGAGAGGGCAGGCTGAAGCTTTCTTT | CASSKARGQAEAFF
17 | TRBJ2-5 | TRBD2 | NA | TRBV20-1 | TGCAGTGCCCCTAAGGGACTAGCGGGAGTGGGGCAAGAGACCCAGTACTTC | CSAPKGLAGVGQETQYF
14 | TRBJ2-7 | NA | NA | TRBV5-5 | TGTGCCAGCAGCCCGGAAGGGGTGGCTTACGAGCAGTACTTC | CASSPEGVAYEQYF
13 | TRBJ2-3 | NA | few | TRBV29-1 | TGCAGCGTTGCCGGGCAGTTCGCAGATACGCAGTATTTT | CSVAGQFADTQYF
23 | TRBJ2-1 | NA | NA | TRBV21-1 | TGTGCCAGCGGCGACATGTTTCCCGCCAGGGGCCAATCTTTCTTGGCCAAAAACAATGAGCAGTTCTTC | CASGDMFPARGQSFLAKNNEQFF
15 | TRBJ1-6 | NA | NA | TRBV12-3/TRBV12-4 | TGTGCCAGCAGCTTTGGGGCGGCCTCTAATTCACCCCTCCACTTT | CASSFGAASNSPLHF
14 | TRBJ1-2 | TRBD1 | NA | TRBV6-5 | TGTGCCAGCAGAGAGACAGGGGGCAGCGATGGCTACACCTTC | CASRETGGSDGYTF
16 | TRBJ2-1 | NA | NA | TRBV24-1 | TGTGCCACCAGTGATGCCGGGAGGGGGCCCTACAATGAGCAGTTCTTC | CATSDAGRGPYNEQFF
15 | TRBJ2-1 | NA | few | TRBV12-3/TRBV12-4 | TGTGCCAGCAGTTTATCACGGGGGATCGTCAATGAGCAGTTCTTC | CASSLSRGIVNEQFF
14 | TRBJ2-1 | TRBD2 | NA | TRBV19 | TGTGCCAGTAAAGCGGGGCCCTCCTACAATGAGCAGTTCTTC | CASKAGPSYNEQFF
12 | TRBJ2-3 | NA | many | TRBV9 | TGTGCCAGCAGCGTAGGAGGAGATACGCAGTATTTT | CASSVGGDTQYF
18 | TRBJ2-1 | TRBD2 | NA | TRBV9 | TGTGCCAGCAGCGTAGAGGCTAGCGGGGTCCCCCGTGGCAATGAGCAGTTCTTC | CASSVEASGVPRGNEQFF
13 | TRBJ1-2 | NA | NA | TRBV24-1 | TGTGCCACCAGTGGCGGGTGGAGCTATGGCTACACCTTC | CATSGGWSYGYTF
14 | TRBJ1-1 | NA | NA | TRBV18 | TGTGCCAGCTCCTACGTGGGCGGATACACTGAAGCTTTCTTT | CASSYVGGYTEAFF
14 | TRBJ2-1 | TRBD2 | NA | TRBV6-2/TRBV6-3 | TGTGCCAGCAGTTTCGCGGGGGGGCCGAATGAGCAGTTCTTC | CASSFAGGPNEQFF
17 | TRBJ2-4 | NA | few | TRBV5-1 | TGCGCCAGCAGCTTGGATCCAGGGGCGGTGGCCAAAAACATTCAGTACTTC | CASSLDPGAVAKNIQYF
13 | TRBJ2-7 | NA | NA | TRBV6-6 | TGTGCCAGCAGGGACTCGAAATCCTACGAGCAGTACTTC | CASRDSKSYEQYF
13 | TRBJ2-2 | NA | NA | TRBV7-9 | TGTGCCAGCAGCTTAATAGGGGCCGGGGAGCTGTTTTTT | CASSLIGAGELFF
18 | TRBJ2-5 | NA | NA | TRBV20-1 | TGCAGTGCTAGAGTTATTGTACACTCTGCAGGGACTCAAGAGACCCAGTACTTC | CSARVIVHSAGTQETQYF